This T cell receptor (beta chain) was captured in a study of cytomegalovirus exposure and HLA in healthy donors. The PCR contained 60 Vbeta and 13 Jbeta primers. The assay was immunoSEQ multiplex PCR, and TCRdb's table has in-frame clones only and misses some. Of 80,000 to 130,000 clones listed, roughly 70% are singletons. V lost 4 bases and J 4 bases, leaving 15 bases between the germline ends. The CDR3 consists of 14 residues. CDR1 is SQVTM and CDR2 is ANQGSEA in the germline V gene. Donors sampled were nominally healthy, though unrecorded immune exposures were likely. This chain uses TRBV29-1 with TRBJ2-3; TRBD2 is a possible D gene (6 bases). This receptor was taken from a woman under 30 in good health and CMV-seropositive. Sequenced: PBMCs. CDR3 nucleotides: TGCAGCGTTGTATGGGGGAGGAACCCAGATACGCAGTATTTT. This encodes CSVVWGRNPDTQYF.